This T cell receptor beta chain is from a study of blood T cells in healthy people across ages. The second PCR ran about 6 to 12 cycles with a sample-barcoded 5' primer and J-beta primers. Each cDNA molecule was tagged by a template-switch adaptor with 12 random nucleotides. MiXCR was run by TCRdb on the 5' RACE reads, yielding one entry per CDR3 protein. The sample yields about 930,000 distinct CDR3 sequences, about 29% seen once. In terms of origin and age, donors were healthy Caucasian individuals from Russia aged 6 to 90. Only a few counts were recorded for this clonotype. After removal of 4 bases from V and 4 bases from J, the junction contained 5 bases not matched to a gene. The CDR3 runs 14 residues. The V gene's germline CDR1 is SGHTA and CDR2 FQGNSA. The sample also formed part of further work on T cells of mothers and their children. In that study: cDNA synthesis used all extracted RNA, roughly 1.5 ug per 15 ul. Per mother, over 9.5 million TCR beta CDR3 reads were obtained; per child, approximately 3 million.

The sample consisted of blood. This chain connects TRBV7-2 to TRBJ2-3, with TRBD1 matching 7 bases. This receptor was taken from a woman between 40 and 55 years old in good health. CDR3 amino acids: CASSWGTAPDTQYF. DNA for the CDR3: TGTGCCAGCAGCTGGGGGACAGCCCCAGATACGCAGTATTTT. The whole variable domain, remainder taken from reference TRBV7-2 and TRBJ2-3, is GAGVSQSPSNKVTEKGKDVELRCDPISGHTALYWYRQSLGQGLEFLIYFQGNSAPDKSGLPSDRFSAERTGGSVSTLTIQRTQQEDSAVYLCASSWGTAPDTQYFGPGTRLTVL.